This T cell receptor (beta chain) was documented in a study of beta chain features in type 1 diabetes. The CDR3 runs 12 residues. Between the trimmed V and J ends, which lost 7 bases and 3 bases, there was a span of 7 bases. Germline V CDR1 and CDR2: MNHEY, SVGAGI. This clone was seen a handful of times. Its target is unknown. Study outcomes and limitations: Across all four CD4+ subsets, people with type 1 diabetes showed modestly shorter TCRB CDR3s. Over-representation of high TCR-expressing cells was a possible consequence of cDNA sequencing. A potential influence of HLA type upon TCRB rearrangement remained unresolved herein.

The investigators reverse transcribed all of the isolated RNA, so they sequenced expressed TCRB transcripts. TCRdb's copy holds only in-frame clones and misses some; the assay was immunoSEQ multiplex PCR. The repertoire consists of roughly 180,000 clones, with around 8% occurring once and the leading ten covering approximately 0.85%. The chain links TRBV6-5 to TRBJ1-3; D not resolved. This receptor was identified in a woman between 40 and 55 years old with type 1 diabetes. Sequencing was carried out using central memory CD4+ T cells from blood. CDR3 nucleotides: TGTGCCAGCACCGCGGTTGGAAACACCATATATTTT. Translation: CASTAVGNTIYF.